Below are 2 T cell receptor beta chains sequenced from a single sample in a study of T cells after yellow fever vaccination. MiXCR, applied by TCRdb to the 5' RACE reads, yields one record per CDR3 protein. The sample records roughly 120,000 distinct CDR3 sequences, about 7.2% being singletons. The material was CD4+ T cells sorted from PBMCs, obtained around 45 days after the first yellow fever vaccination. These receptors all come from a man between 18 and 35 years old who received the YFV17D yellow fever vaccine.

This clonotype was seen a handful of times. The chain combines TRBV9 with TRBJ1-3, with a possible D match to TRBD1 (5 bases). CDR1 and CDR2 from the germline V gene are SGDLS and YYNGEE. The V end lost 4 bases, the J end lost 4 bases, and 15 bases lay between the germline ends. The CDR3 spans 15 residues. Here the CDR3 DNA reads TGTGCCAGCAGCCCGACAGCCCCGGCGGGAAACACCATATATTTT. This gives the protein CASSPTAPAGNTIYF.

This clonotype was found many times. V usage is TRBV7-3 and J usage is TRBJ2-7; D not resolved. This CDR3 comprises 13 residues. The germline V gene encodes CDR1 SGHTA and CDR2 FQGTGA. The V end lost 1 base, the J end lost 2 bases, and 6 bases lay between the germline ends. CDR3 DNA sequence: TGTGCCAGCAGCTTAAATAGGGCCTACGAGCAGTACTTC. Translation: CASSLNRAYEQYF.